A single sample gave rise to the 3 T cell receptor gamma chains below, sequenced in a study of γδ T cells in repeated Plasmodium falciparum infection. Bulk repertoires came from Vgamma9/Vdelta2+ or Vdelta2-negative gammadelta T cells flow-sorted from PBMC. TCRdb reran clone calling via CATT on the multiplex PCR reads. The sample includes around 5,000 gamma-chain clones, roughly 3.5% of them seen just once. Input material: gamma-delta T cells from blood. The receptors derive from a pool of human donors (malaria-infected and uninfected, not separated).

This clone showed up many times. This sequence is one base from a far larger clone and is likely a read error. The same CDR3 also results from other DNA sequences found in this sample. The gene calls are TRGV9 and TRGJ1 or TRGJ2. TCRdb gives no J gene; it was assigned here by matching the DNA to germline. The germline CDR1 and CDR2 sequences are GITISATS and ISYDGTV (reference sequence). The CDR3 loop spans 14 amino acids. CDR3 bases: TGTGCCCTGTGGGAGGTTGAGAATTATTATAAGAAACTCTTT. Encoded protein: CALWEVENYYKKLF.

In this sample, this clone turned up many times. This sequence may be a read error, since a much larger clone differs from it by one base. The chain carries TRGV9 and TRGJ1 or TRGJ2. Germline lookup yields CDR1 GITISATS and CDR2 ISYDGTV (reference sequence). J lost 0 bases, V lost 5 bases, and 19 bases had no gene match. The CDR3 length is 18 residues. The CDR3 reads CALWAVWPVYSNYYKKLF. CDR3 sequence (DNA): TGTGCCTTGTGGGCGGTCTGGCCTGTTTACTCGAATTATTATAAGAAACTCTTT.

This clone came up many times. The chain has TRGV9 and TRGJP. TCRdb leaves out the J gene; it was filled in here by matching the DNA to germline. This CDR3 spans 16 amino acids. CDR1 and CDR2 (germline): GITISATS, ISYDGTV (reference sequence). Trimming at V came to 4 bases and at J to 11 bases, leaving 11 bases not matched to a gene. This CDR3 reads CALWDTFLVGKKIKVF. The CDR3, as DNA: TGTGCCTTGTGGGACACCTTCCTTGTGGGCAAAAAAATCAAGGTATTT.